This T cell receptor (beta chain) emerged from a study of T cells in Graves' hyperthyroidism and ophthalmopathy. What was amplified from RNA transcripts were TCR beta CDR3 regions. RT-PCR in the first round (using the HTBI primer set) targeted the TCR CDR3. TCRdb reprocessed the multiplex PCR reads via MiXCR and lists one record per CDR3 protein. This table has under 350,000 distinct CDR3 sequences, roughly 13% appearing once. Trimming pared 2 bases from V and 3 bases from J, leaving 14 bases between. Per the germline V gene, CDR1 is SGHTA and CDR2 is FQGNSA. The CDR3 has 16 amino acids. This clonotype showed up just a few times.

This sequence joins TRBV7-2 and TRBJ1-3, with unresolved D. Sequenced input: blood. The clonotype was recovered from a woman aged 40 to 50 with Graves' hyperthyroidism. The CDR3 DNA is TGTGCCAGCAGCTTAACCCTACGGCTCCTTGGAAACACCATATATTTT. It specifies CASSLTLRLLGNTIYF.